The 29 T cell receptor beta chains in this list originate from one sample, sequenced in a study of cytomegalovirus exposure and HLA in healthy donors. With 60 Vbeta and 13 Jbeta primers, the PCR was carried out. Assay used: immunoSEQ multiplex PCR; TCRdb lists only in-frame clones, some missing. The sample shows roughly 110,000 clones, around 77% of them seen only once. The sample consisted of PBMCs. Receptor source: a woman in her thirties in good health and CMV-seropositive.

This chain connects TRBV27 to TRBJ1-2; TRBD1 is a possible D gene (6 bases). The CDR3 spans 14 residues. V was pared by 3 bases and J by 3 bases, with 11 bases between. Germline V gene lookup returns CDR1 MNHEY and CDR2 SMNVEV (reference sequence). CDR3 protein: CASSFRGGDYGYTF. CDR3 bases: TGTGCCAGCAGTTTCAGGGGAGGGGACTATGGCTACACCTTC.

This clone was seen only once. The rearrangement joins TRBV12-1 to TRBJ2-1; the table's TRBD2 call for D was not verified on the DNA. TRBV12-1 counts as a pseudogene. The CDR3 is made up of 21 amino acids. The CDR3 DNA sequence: TGTGCCAGCAGCCTTAAAAGACTAGCGGGAGGTAATATGAGCTCCTACAATGAGCAGTTCTTC. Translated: CASSLKRLAGGNMSSYNEQFF.

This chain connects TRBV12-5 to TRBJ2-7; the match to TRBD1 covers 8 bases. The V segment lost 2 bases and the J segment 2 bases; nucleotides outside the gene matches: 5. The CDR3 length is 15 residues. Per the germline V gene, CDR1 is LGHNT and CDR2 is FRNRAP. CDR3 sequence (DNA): TGTGCTAGTGGTTTGAGCACGGACAGGGCCTACGAGCAGTACTTC. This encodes CASGLSTDRAYEQYF.

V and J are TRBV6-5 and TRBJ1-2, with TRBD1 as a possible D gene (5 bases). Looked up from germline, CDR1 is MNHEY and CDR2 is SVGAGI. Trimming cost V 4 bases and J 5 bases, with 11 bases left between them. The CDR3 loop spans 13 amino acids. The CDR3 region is CASSSDRSYGYTF. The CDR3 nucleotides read TGTGCCAGCAGTTCCGACAGATCTTATGGCTACACCTTC.

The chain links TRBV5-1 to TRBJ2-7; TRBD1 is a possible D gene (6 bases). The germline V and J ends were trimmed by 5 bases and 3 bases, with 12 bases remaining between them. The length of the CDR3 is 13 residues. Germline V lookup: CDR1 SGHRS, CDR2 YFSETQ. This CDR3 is CASSPGTNYEQYF. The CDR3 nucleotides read TGCGCCAGCAGTCCCGGGACAAACTACGAGCAGTACTTC.

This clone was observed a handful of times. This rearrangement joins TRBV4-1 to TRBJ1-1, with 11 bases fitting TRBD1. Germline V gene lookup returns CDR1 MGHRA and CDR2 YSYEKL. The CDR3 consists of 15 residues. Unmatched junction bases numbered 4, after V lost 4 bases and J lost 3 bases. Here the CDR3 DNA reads TGCGCCAGCAGCCCCGGACAGGGGGCGGACACTGAAGCTTTCTTT. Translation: CASSPGQGADTEAFF.

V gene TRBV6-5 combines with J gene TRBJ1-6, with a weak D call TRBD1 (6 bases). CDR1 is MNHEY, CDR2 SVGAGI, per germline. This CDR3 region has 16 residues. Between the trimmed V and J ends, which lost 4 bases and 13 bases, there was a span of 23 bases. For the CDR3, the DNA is TGTGCCAGCAGTTCTCGGAGGACAGTCAATGGGGTCCCCCTCCACTTT. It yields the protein CASSSRRTVNGVPLHF.

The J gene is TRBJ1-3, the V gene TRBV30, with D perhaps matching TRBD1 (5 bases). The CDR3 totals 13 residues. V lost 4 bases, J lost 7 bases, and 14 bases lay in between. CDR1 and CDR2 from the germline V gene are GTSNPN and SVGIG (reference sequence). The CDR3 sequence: CAWISGLGNTIYF. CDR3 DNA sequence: TGTGCCTGGATTTCGGGACTCGGGAACACCATATATTTT.

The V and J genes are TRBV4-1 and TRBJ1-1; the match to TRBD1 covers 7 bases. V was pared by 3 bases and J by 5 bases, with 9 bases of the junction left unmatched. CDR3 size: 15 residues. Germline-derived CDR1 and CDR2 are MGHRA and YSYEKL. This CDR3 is CASSQATGARTEAFF. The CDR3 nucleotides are TGCGCCAGCAGCCAGGCTACAGGGGCGCGGACTGAAGCTTTCTTT.

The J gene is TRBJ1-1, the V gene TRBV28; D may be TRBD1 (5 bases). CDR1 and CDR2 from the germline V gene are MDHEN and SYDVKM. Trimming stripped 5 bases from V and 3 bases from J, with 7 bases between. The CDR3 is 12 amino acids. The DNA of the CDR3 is TGTGCCAGCAGTCCAGGGTACACTGAAGCTTTCTTT. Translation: CASSPGYTEAFF.

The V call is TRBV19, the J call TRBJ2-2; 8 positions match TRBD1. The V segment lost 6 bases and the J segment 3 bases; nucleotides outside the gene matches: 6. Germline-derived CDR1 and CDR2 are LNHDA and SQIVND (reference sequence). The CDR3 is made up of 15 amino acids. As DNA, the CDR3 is TGTGCCAGTAGGACAAGGACAGGGTACACCGGGGAGCTGTTTTTT. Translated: CASRTRTGYTGELFF.

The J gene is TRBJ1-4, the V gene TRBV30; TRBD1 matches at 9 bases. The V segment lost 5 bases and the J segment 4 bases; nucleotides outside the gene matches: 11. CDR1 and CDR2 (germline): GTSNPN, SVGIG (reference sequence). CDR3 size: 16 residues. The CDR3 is CAWGQGSFSSNEKLFF. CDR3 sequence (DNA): TGTGCCTGGGGACAGGGGTCCTTTAGTAGTAATGAAAAACTGTTTTTT. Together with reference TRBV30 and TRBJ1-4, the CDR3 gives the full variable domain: SQTIHQWPATLVQPVGSPLSLECTVEGTSNPNLYWYRQAAGRGLQLLFYSVGIGQISSEVPQNLSASRPQDRQFILSSKKLLLSDSGFYLCAWGQGSFSSNEKLFFGSGTQLSVL.

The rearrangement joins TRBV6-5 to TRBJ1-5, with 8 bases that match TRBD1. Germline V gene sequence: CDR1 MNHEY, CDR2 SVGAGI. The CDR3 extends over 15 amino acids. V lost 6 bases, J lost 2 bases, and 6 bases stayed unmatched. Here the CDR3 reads CASSRGREGNQPQHF. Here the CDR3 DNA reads TGTGCCAGCAGCAGGGGGCGCGAGGGCAATCAGCCCCAGCATTTT.

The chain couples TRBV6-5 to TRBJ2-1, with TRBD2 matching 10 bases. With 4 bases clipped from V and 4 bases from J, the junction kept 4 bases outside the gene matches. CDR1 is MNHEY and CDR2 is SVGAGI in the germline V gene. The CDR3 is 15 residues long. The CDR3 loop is CASSLSGGGYNEQFF. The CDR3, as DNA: TGTGCCAGCAGTTTGAGCGGGGGGGGGTACAATGAGCAGTTCTTC.

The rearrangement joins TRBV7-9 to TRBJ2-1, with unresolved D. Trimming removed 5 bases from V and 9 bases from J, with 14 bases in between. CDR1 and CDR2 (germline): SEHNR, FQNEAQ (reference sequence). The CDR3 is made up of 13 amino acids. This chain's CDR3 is CASSIPADSEQFF. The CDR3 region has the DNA TGTGCCAGCAGCATCCCGGCGGATTCTGAGCAGTTCTTC.

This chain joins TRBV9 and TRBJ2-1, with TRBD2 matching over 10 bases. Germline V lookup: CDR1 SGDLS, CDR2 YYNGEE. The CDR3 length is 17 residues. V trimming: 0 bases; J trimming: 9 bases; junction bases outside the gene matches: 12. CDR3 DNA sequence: TGTGCCAGCAGCGTAGCGGCAGCGGGAGGGCTGGTAGGTGAGCAGTTCTTC. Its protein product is CASSVAAAGGLVGEQFF.

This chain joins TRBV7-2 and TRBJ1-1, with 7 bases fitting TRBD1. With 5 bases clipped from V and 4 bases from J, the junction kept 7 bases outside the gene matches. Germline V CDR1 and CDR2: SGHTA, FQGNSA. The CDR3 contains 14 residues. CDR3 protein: CASSPRGMSTEAFF. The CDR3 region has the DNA TGTGCCAGCAGCCCCAGGGGGATGAGCACTGAAGCTTTCTTT.

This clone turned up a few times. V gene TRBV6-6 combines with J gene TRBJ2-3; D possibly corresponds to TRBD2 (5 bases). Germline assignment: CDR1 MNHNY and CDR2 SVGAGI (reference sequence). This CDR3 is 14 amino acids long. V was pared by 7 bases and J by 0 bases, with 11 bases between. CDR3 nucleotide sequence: TGTGCCAGCATGGCGGGTACTAGCACAGATACGCAGTATTTT. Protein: CASMAGTSTDTQYF.

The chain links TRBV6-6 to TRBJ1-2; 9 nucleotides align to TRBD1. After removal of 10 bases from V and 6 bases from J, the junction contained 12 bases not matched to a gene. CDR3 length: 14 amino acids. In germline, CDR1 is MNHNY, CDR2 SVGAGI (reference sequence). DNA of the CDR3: TGTGCCATCACTACCCCCGGGACAGGGAATGGCTACACCTTC. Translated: CAITTPGTGNGYTF.

The CDR3 region is CASSPSTGGGEKLFF. DNA of the CDR3: TGTGCCAGCTCACCTTCGACAGGGGGTGGCGAAAAACTGTTTTTT. The chain carries TRBV18 and TRBJ1-4, with TRBD1 matching 9 bases. J was trimmed by 8 bases and V by 3 bases; bases with no gene match: 7. The germline V gene has CDR1 KGHSH and CDR2 LQKENI. The CDR3 is 15 amino acids.

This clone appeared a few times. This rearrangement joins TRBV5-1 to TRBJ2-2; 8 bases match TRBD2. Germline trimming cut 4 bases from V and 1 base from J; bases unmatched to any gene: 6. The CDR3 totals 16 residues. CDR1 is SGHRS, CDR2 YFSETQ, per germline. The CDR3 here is CASSLTSGKNTGELFF. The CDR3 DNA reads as TGCGCCAGCAGCCTAACTAGCGGAAAGAACACCGGGGAGCTGTTTTTT.

CDR3 loop: CASSMNRGQPQHF. The CDR3 coding sequence is TGCGCCAGCAGTATGAACAGGGGACAGCCCCAGCATTTT. The chain combines TRBV4-1 with TRBJ1-5; 7 bases map to TRBD1. The CDR3 has 13 residues. V was pared by 6 bases and J by 7 bases, with 6 bases of the junction left unmatched. The germline gives CDR1 MGHRA, CDR2 YSYEKL.

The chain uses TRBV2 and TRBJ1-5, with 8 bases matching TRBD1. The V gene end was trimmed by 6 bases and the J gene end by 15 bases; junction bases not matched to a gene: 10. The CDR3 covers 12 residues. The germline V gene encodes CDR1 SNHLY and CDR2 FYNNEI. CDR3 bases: TGTGCCAGCAGACCGGACAGGGAAGGGTGGCATTTT. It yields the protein CASRPDREGWHF.

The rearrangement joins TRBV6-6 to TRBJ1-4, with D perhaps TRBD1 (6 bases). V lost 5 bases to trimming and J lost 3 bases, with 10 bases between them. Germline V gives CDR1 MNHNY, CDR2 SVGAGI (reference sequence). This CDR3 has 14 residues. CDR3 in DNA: TGTGCCAGCAGTACAGGGTCAGCTAATGAAAAACTGTTTTTT. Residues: CASSTGSANEKLFF.

CDR3 loop: CAQIGQGLGYTF. In DNA, the CDR3 is TGTGCCCAAATCGGACAGGGTTTAGGCTACACCTTC. The rearrangement uses TRBV30 and TRBJ1-2; TRBD1 agrees at 8 bases. Germline trimming cut 8 bases from V and 8 bases from J; bases unmatched to any gene: 10. Germline V CDR1 and CDR2: GTSNPN, SVGIG (reference sequence). This CDR3 has 12 amino acids.

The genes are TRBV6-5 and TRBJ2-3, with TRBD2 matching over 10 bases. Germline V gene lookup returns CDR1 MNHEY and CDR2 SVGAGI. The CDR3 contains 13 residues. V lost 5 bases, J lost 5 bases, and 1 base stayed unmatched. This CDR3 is CASSRTSGDTQYF. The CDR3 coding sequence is TGTGCCAGCAGTCGGACTAGCGGAGATACGCAGTATTTT.

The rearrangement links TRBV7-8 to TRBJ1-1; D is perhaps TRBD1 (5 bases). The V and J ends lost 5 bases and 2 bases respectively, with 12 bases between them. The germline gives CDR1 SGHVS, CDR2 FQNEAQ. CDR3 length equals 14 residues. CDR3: CASSETDFNTEAFF. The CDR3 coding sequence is TGTGCCAGCAGCGAGACAGACTTTAACACTGAAGCTTTCTTT.

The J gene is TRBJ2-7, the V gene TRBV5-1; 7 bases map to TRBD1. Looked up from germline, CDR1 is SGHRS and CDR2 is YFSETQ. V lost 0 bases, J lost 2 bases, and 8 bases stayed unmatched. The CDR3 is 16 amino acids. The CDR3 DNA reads TGCGCCAGCAGCTTGGTCGGACAGGCGGATACCTACGAGCAGTACTTC. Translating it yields CASSLVGQADTYEQYF. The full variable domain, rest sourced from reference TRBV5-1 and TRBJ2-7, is KAGVTQTPRYLIKTRGQQVTLSCSPISGHRSVSWYQQTPGQGLQFLFEYFSETQRNKGNFPGRFSGRQFSNSRSEMNVSTLELGDSALYLCASSLVGQADTYEQYFGPGTRLTVT.

The chain's CDR3 is CAISGRVGNWTEAFF. The CDR3 coding sequence is TGTGCCATCAGTGGCAGGGTAGGCAATTGGACTGAAGCTTTCTTT. The chain has TRBV10-3 and TRBJ1-1, with D maybe TRBD1 (5 bases). Germline assignment: CDR1 ENHRY and CDR2 SYGVKD. V was trimmed by 4 bases and J by 5 bases, leaving 17 bases between them. CDR3 length: 15 residues.